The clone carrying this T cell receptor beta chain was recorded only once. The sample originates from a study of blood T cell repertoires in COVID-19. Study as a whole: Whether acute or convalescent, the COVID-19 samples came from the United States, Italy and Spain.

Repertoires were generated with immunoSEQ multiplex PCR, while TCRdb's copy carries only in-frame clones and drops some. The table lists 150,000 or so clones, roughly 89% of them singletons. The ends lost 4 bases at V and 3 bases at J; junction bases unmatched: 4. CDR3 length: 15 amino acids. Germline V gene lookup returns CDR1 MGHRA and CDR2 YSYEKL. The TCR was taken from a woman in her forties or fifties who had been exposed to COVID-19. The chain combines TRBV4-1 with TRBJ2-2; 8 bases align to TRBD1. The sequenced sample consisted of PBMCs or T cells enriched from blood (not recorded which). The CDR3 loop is CASSLMDRDTGELFF. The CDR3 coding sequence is TGCGCCAGCAGCCTCATGGACAGGGACACCGGGGAGCTGTTTTTT.